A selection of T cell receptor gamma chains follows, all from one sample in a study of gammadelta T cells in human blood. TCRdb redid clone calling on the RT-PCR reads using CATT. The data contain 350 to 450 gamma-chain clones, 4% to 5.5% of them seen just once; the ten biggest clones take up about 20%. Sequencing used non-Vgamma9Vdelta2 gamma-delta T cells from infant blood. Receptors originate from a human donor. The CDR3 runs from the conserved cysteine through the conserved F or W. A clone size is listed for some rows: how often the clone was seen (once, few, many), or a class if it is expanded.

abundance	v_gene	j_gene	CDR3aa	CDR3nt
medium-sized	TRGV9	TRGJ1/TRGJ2	CALWEGYDKKLF	TGTGCCTTGTGGGAGGGTTACGATAAGAAACTCTTT
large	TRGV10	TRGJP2	CAAWDSSDWIKTF	TGTGCTGCGTGGGACAGTAGTGATTGGATCAAGACGTTT
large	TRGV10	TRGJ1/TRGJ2	CAAWDKKLF	TGTGCTGCGTGGGATAAGAAACTCTTT
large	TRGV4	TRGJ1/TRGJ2	CATWVTYYKKLF	TGTGCCACCTGGGTTACTTATTATAAGAAACTCTTT
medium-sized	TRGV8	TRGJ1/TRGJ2	CATWDPNYYKKLF	TGTGCCACCTGGGATCCGAATTATTATAAGAAACTCTTT
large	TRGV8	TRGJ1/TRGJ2	CATWDRPWCYKKLF	TGTGCCACCTGGGATAGGCCATGGTGTTATAAGAAACTCTTT
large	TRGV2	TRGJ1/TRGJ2	CATWGNNKKLF	TGTGCCACCTGGGGGAATAATAAGAAACTCTTT
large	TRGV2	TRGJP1	CATWDGTTGWFKIF	TGTGCCACCTGGGATGGTACCACTGGTTGGTTCAAGATATTT
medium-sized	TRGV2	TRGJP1	CATWDGLGAGWFKIF	TGTGCCACCTGGGACGGGCTAGGAGCTGGTTGGTTCAAGATATTT
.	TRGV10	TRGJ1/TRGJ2	CAAWDHYYKKLF	TGTGCTGCGTGGGATCATTATTATAAGAAACTCTTT
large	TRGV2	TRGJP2	CATWDVRSDWIKTF	TGTGCCACCTGGGACGTTCGTAGTGATTGGATCAAGACGTTT
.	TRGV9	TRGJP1	CALWEVTGWFKIF	TGTGCCTTGTGGGAGGTGACTGGTTGGTTCAAGATATTT
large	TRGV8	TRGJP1	CATWDTTGWFKIF	TGTGCCACCTGGGATACCACTGGTTGGTTCAAGATATTT
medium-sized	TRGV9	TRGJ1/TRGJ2	CALWEAPYYKKLF	TGTGCCTTGTGGGAGGCACCCTATTATAAGAAACTCTTT
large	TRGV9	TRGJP	CALWEVRKIKVF	TGTGCCTTGTGGGAGGTTAGGAAAATCAAGGTATTT
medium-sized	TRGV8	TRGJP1	CATWDGSAGWFKIF	TGTGCCACCTGGGATGGATCAGCTGGTTGGTTCAAGATATTT
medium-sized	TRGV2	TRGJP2	CAADWIKTF	TGTGCCGCTGATTGGATCAAGACGTTT
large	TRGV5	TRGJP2	CATWDRLAYSSDWIKTF	TGTGCCACCTGGGACAGGTTGGCATATAGTAGTGATTGGATCAAGACGTTT
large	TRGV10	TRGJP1	CAAWAIPTGWFKIF	TGTGCTGCGTGGGCTATACCCACTGGTTGGTTCAAGATATTT
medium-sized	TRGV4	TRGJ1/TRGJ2	CATWGSYYKKLF	TGTGCCACCTGGGGGTCATATTATAAGAAACTCTTT
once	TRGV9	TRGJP	CALWEVPPRQELGKKIKVF	TGTGCCTTGTGGGAGGTGCCGCCCCGGCAAGAGTTGGGCAAAAAAATCAAGGTATTT
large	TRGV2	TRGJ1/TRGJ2	CATWDGPPKTDKKLF	TGTGCCACCTGGGACGGGCCGCCCAAGACGGATAAGAAACTCTTT
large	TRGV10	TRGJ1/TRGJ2	CAAPSSDYKKLF	TGTGCTGCTCCATCAAGTGATTATAAGAAACTCTTT
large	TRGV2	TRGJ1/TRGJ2	CATWDGPNYYKKLF	TGTGCCACCTGGGACGGGCCGAATTATTATAAGAAACTCTTT
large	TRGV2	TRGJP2	CATWDGPSWIKTF	TGTGCCACCTGGGACGGGCCGAGTTGGATCAAGACGTTT
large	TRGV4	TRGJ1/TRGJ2	CATWDGGGYYKKLF	TGTGCCACCTGGGATGGCGGGGGTTATTATAAGAAACTCTTT
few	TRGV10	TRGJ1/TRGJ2	CAAWDPGGYYKKLF	TGTGCTGCGTGGGACCCAGGGGGTTATTATAAGAAGCTCTTT
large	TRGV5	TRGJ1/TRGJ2	CATWDRHYKKLF	TGTGCCACCTGGGACAGGCATTATAAGAAACTCTTT
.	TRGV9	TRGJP	CALWESLELGKKIKVF	TGTGCCTTGTGGGAGTCTTTGGAGTTGGGCAAAAAAATCAAGGTATTT
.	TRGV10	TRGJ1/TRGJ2	CAAWDYNRQNYYKKLF	TGTGCTGCGTGGGATTATAACCGCCAGAATTATTATAAGAAACTCTTT
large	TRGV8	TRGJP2	CATWDPVGGSDWIKTF	TGTGCCACCTGGGATCCAGTTGGGGGGAGTGATTGGATCAAGACGTTT
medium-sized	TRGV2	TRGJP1	CATWDGLGWFKIF	TGTGCCACCTGGGACGGGCTTGGTTGGTTCAAGATATTT
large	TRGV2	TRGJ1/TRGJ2	CATWDGHLMYKKLF	TGTGCCACCTGGGACGGGCATTTGATGTATAAGAAACTCTTT
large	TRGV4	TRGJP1	CATWVTTGWFKIF	TGTGCCACCTGGGTCACCACTGGTTGGTTCAAGATATTT
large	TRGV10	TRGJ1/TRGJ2	CAAWDYWPSNYYKKLF	TGTGCTGCGTGGGATTATTGGCCTTCGAATTATTATAAGAAACTCTTT
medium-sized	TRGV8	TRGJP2	CATWDRQDWIKTF	TGTGCCACCTGGGATAGGCAAGATTGGATCAAGACGTTT
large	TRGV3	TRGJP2	CATWDRPWIWGDWIKTF	TGTGCCACCTGGGACAGACCCTGGATTTGGGGTGATTGGATCAAGACGTTT
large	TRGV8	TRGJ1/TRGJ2	CATWEGAHYKKLF	TGTGCCACCTGGGAGGGAGCCCATTATAAGAAACTCTTT
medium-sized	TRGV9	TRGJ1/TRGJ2	CALWENYYKKLF	TGTGCCTTGTGGGAGAATTATTATAAGAAACTCTTT
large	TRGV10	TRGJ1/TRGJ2	CAAWDGKKLF	TGTGCTGCGTGGGATGGGAAGAAACTCTTT
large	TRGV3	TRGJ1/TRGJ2	CATWDRPNLF	TGTGCCACCTGGGACAGGCCGAATCTCTTT
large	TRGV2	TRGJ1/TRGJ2	CATWDGSYYKKLF	TGTGCCACCTGGGACGGATCTTATTATAAGAAACTCTTT
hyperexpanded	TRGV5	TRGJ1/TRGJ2	CATWHYYKKLF	TGTGCCACCTGGCATTATTATAAGAAACTCTTT
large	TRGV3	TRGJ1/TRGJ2	CATWDGTNYYKKLF	TGTGCCACCTGGGACGGGACGAATTATTATAAGAAACTCTTT
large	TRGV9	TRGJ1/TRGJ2	CALWETPHFVKLF	TGTGCCTTGTGGGAGACACCACACTTTGTGAAACTCTTT